This T cell receptor beta chain was captured in a study of T cells in Graves' hyperthyroidism and ophthalmopathy. The study's findings and limits: Onset of ophthalmopathy came a median around 7.1 months after the model predicted it.

RNA transcripts provided the source from which TCR beta CDR3 regions were amplified. Initially, a first-round RT-PCR of the TCR CDR3 employed the HTBI primer set. TCRdb itself ran the multiplex PCR reads through MiXCR, one entry per CDR3 protein. The sample consists of more than 500,000 distinct CDR3 sequences, 12% to 15% of them appearing once. This clonotype has at least ten counts. The antigen remains undetermined. The junction had 5 bases not matched to a gene; V was cut back by 5 bases and J by 0 bases. The CDR3 covers 15 residues. The germline CDR1 and CDR2 sequences are MNHEY and SMNVEV (reference sequence).

This sequence was found in a woman aged 40-49 years with Graves' hyperthyroidism. Source material: blood. The rearrangement joins TRBV27 to TRBJ1-1, with 8 bases aligning to TRBD1. CDR3 sequence (DNA): TGTGCCAGCAGTGGAGGGACAGGCATGAACACTGAAGCTTTCTTT. It translates to CASSGGTGMNTEAFF.